This entry lists 13 T cell receptor beta chains sequenced from one sample in a study of T cell responses to AZD1222 COVID-19 vaccine. The table came from immunoSEQ multiplex PCR; TCRdb's copy has only in-frame clones and leaves some out. The sample includes tens of thousands of clones, around 90% of them seen just once. Material: peripheral blood, obtained 28 days after the second AZD1222 dose. These receptors were obtained from an adult who received the AZD1222 COVID-19 vaccine.

Of note for this clone: At the DNA level, this CDR3 is encoded by other sequences in the same sample as well. This chain connects TRBV5-6 to TRBJ1-5; D ambiguous. The germline V gene has CDR1 SGHDT and CDR2 YYEEEE. This CDR3 has 12 amino acids. V was clipped by 0 bases and J by 4 bases, with 2 bases between them. The CDR3 bases are TGTGCCAGCAGCTTGGGTAATCAGCCCCAGCATTTT. As protein: CASSLGNQPQHF.

This chain connects TRBV5-1 to TRBJ2-1; tentatively, D is TRBD2 (6 bases). The germline gives CDR1 SGHRS, CDR2 YFSETQ. The V gene lost 0 bases and the J gene lost 0 bases, with 7 bases spanning the gap. The CDR3 length is 15 residues. The CDR3 spells CASSLDGGSYNEQFF. In nucleotides, the CDR3 is TGCGCCAGCAGCTTGGACGGGGGCTCCTACAATGAGCAGTTCTTC.

V is TRBV5-6 and J is TRBJ1-3; D gene unclear. The CDR3 is 12 residues long. The V gene lost 1 base and the J gene lost 9 bases, with 8 bases spanning the gap. Germline CDR1 is SGHDT and CDR2 is YYEEEE. The CDR3 reads CASSLILGTIYF. In DNA, the CDR3 is TGTGCCAGCAGCTTGATTTTGGGCACCATATATTTT.

The V gene is TRBV12-3 or TRBV12-4, the J gene TRBJ1-1; 7 positions agree with TRBD1. There are 13 residues in the CDR3. V was pared by 6 bases and J by 5 bases, with 6 bases of the junction left unmatched. CDR3: CASSYRGSTEAFF. In DNA form, the CDR3 reads TGTGCCAGCAGCTACAGGGGCTCGACTGAAGCTTTCTTT.

The chain is built from TRBV27 and TRBJ1-5; D gene unclear. The V end was cut by 5 bases, the J end by 0 bases, with 8 bases between. The CDR3 totals 14 residues. Germline values: CDR1 MNHEY, CDR2 SMNVEV (reference sequence). The CDR3 region is CASSPLGSNQPQHF. The CDR3 DNA is TGTGCCAGCAGTCCGCTGGGTAGCAATCAGCCCCAGCATTTT.

The V call is TRBV6-2 or TRBV6-3, the J call TRBJ2-7, with D hard to call. V gave up 0 bases and J gave up 2 bases, with 5 bases separating them. The CDR3 covers 13 residues. CDR1 is MNHEY and CDR2 is SVGEGT in the germline V gene. The CDR3 DNA sequence: TGTGCCAGCAGTTACTCGAATACCTACGAGCAGTACTTC. Encoded protein: CASSYSNTYEQYF.

The V and J genes are TRBV3-1 (or the pseudogene TRBV3-2) and TRBJ1-5; 7 nucleotides agree with TRBD1. The V and J ends lost 4 bases and 0 bases, in that order; junction bases with no gene match: 3. Germline V lookup: CDR1 LGHDT, CDR2 YNNKEL (reference sequence). CDR3 length: 15 residues. The CDR3 is CASSLGQYSNQPQHF. In nucleotides, the CDR3 is TGTGCCAGCAGCCTGGGACAGTATAGCAATCAGCCCCAGCATTTT.

The sample holds one count of this clone. This chain uses TRBV7-9 with TRBJ2-1; D might be TRBD1 (6 bases). The CDR3 length is 13 residues. V lost 7 bases and J lost 3, with 10 bases in between. The germline V gene encodes CDR1 SEHNR and CDR2 FQNEAQ (reference sequence). The CDR3 here is CASILDSYNEQFF. Here the CDR3 DNA reads TGTGCCAGCATCCTGGACAGCTACAATGAGCAGTTCTTC.

This chain links TRBV28 with TRBJ1-6; no definite D call. Deletions cut 5 bases from V and 9 bases from J, with 26 bases between. The CDR3 totals 18 residues. The germline V gene encodes CDR1 MDHEN and CDR2 SYDVKM. The chain's CDR3 is CASSTPRRTLQGISPLHF. For the CDR3, the DNA is TGTGCCAGCAGTACCCCCAGGAGGACCCTACAAGGAATTTCACCCCTCCACTTT.

V and J are TRBV7-8 and TRBJ2-5; D not resolved. The CDR3 has 13 amino acids. Germline lookup yields CDR1 SGHVS and CDR2 FQNEAQ. Trimming cost V 4 bases and J 3 bases, with 9 bases left between them. The CDR3 DNA reads as TGTGCCAGCAGCTATTGGCAGGAAGAGACCCAGTACTTC. This sequence encodes CASSYWQEETQYF. The entire variable domain, with the rest obtained from reference TRBV7-8 and TRBJ2-5, is as follows: GAGVSQSPRYKVAKRGQDVALRCDPISGHVSLFWYQQALGQGPEFLTYFQNEAQLDKSGLPSDRFFAERPEGSVSTLKIQRTQQEDSAVYLCASSYWQEETQYFGPGTRLLVL.

This clone was seen a few times. The chain employs TRBV3-1 (or the pseudogene TRBV3-2) and TRBJ1-3; a possible D gene is TRBD1 (6 bases). The CDR3 sequence is 15 residues long. V was cut by 3 bases and J by 0 bases, with 9 bases left in between. Looked up from germline, CDR1 is LGHDT and CDR2 is YNNKEL (reference sequence). CDR3 sequence (DNA): TGTGCCAGCAGCCAGGACAGTCTCTCTGGAAACACCATATATTTT. Its translation: CASSQDSLSGNTIYF.

This chain links TRBV10-3 with TRBJ1-1; perhaps TRBD1 as D (5 bases). CDR3 size: 14 residues. The germline V and J ends were trimmed by 5 bases and 1 base, with 11 bases remaining between them. CDR1 is ENHRY and CDR2 is SYGVKD in the germline V gene. This chain's CDR3 is CAISRQLTNTEAFF. The CDR3 DNA sequence: TGTGCCATCAGTAGACAGCTAACGAACACTGAAGCTTTCTTT.

For the CDR3, the DNA is TGTGCCAGTAGTATGACCCAAGGTGTAAGCAATCAGCCCCAGCATTTT. Translation gives CASSMTQGVSNQPQHF. The chain joins TRBV19 to TRBJ1-5; D unresolved. CDR3 size: 16 residues. The V end was cut by 3 bases, the J end by 1 base, with 13 bases between. Per germline, CDR1 LNHDA and CDR2 SQIVND (reference sequence).